A selection of T cell receptor beta chains follows, all from one sample in a study of blood T cell repertoires in COVID-19. Method: immunoSEQ multiplex PCR; TCRdb's copy keeps in-frame clones and lacks some. The table shows 210,000 or so clones, with around 85% occurring only once. The sample consisted of peripheral blood. These receptors were collected from a man between 45 and 60 years old with COVID-19, enrolled during active disease. Each CDR3 is given with its conserved first and last residue. The D gene is left open where the match is weak.

TRBJ1-2 | TRBD1 | TRBV7-2 | TGTGCCAGCAGAAACCGGGACAGGGGCGATGGCTACACCTTC | CASRNRDRGDGYTF
TRBJ2-7 | NA | TRBV10-2 | TGCGCCAGCAGTGATAGGTGGGGAGTCTACGAGCAGTACTTC | CASSDRWGVYEQYF
TRBJ2-2 | NA | TRBV5-6 | TGTGCCAGCAGCAAGACCCTAGACGGGACCGGGGAGCTGTTTTTT | CASSKTLDGTGELFF
TRBJ2-7 | TRBD1 | TRBV4-2 | TGTGCCAGCAGCCAAGGACAGGGAGCCTACGAGCAGTACTTC | CASSQGQGAYEQYF
TRBJ1-1 | NA | TRBV19 | TGTGCCAGTAGTATAGTCCTAGGTGGCGGAACTGAAGCTTTCTTT | CASSIVLGGGTEAFF
TRBJ1-1 | NA | TRBV7-2 | TGTGCCAGCAGCCCTCAGGGGCTAACGAACCTTTTTGAAGCTTTCTTT | CASSPQGLTNLFEAFF
TRBJ1-2 | TRBD1 | TRBV9 | TGTGCCAGCAGCGCCGTTGGACAGGGGTGGAATGGCTACACCTTC | CASSAVGQGWNGYTF
TRBJ1-3 | NA | TRBV7-8 | TGTGCCAGCAGACCTTCCCGGCACAGGGCTTCTGGAAACACCATATATTTT | CASRPSRHRASGNTIYF
TRBJ2-7 | NA | TRBV12-3/TRBV12-4 | TGTGCCAGCAGCGGCGGCACCTACGAGCAGTACTTC | CASSGGTYEQYF
TRBJ2-3 | NA | TRBV10-1 | TGCGCCAGCAGTGATCGGCGGGGCCCTAGCACAGATACGCAGTATTTT | CASSDRRGPSTDTQYF
TRBJ1-6 | TRBD1 | TRBV5-1 | TGCGCCAGCAGCTTGCCCGGGACAGGGAATTCACCCCTCCACTTT | CASSLPGTGNSPLHF
TRBJ2-2 | NA | TRBV30 | TGTGCCTGGAGTTGGGGCCACGGGGAGCTGTTTTTT | CAWSWGHGELFF
TRBJ1-2 | NA | TRBV7-2 | TGTGCCAGCAGCGCGGGACGGTTTGGCTACACCTTC | CASSAGRFGYTF
TRBJ1-2 | TRBD1 | TRBV6-5 | TGTGCCAGCAGACGACAGGGTTTCGGCTACACCTTC | CASRRQGFGYTF
TRBJ2-7 | NA | TRBV13 | TGTGCCAGCAGCTTAGACAGCCCCTACGAGCAGTACTTC | CASSLDSPYEQYF
TRBJ1-1 | NA | TRBV5-1 | TGCGCCAGCAGCTTGGTGGGAGGGATGAACACTGAAGCTTTCTTT | CASSLVGGMNTEAFF